This T cell receptor beta chain was recovered during a study of OX40 agonist ivuxolimab in advanced cancers. V was cut by 8 bases and J by 4 bases, with 12 bases left in between. The germline V gene encodes CDR1 MRHNA and CDR2 SNTAGT. CDR3 size: 14 residues. Method: immunoSEQ multiplex PCR; TCRdb's copy keeps in-frame clones and lacks some. The sample records 40,000 to 45,000 clones, 80% to 90% being singletons. The TCR was taken from an adult with an advanced solid tumor such as melanoma, head and neck, liver or kidney cancer. The sequenced sample was CD4+ or CD8+ T cells sorted from blood, obtained in a trial of the OX40 agonist ivuxolimab. The gene calls are TRBV6-4 and TRBJ2-6; D uncertain. The CDR3 DNA follows: TGTGCCAGCGGTTCCGGAGACGGGGCCAACGTCCTGACTTTC. This codes for CASGSGDGANVLTF.